Below, one TCR beta chain is given with its context. Its matching antigen is unknown. From germline, CDR1 is MNHNY and CDR2 SVGAGI (reference sequence). The CDR3 consists of 15 residues. V was trimmed by 2 bases and J by 1 base, leaving 6 bases between them. The isolated RNA, all of it, was reverse transcribed, so expressed TCRB transcripts were what got sequenced. TCRdb's table, derived via immunoSEQ multiplex PCR, lists solely in-frame clones and lacks some. The table has a few hundred thousand clones, about 15% seen once; the top ten hold more than 6.5%. The data stem from a study of beta chain features in type 1 diabetes. Study conclusions and caveats: The study found fewer insertions and more deletions at VDJ junctions in type 1 diabetes patients. Among patients, naive, central memory and Treg TCRB repertoires appeared more similar than among healthy donors.

Sequencing used central memory CD4+ T cells from blood. The chain has TRBV6-6 and TRBJ2-6; D is unresolved. This TCR derives from a man aged 25-45 years in good health. The CDR3 region has the DNA TGTGCCAGCAGTTACGGGGTATCTGGGGCCAACGTCCTGACTTTC. Encoded protein: CASSYGVSGANVLTF.